This entry concerns a single TCR beta chain. This clonotype came up many times. Its antigen remains unidentified. No base qualities exist here, and no much larger clone lies one base off it. This sample is part of a study of low-dose radiotherapy and immunotherapy resistance in tumors (dated by TCRdb to the early 2020s). With regard to the full study: Patients in Cohort 1 were given 0.5 Gy per fraction every 2 weeks, and the prescribed total PTV dose was 6.5 Gy. For Cohort 2, the dose was 1 Gy per fraction given every two weeks, adding up to 13 Gy in total across 26 weeks. Nivolumab was administered intravenously as a 240 mg flat dose every two weeks, and ipilimumab was administered intravenously at 1 mg/kg every six weeks. Cyclophosphamide 200 mg/m2 was administered intravenously every two weeks, one day before each radiation and immunotherapy administration. Starting on cycle 1 day 1, patients took 300 mg of aspirin by mouth once daily for four cycles. No randomization into treatment groups was done for the people taking part in the trial. The translational analysis covered eight patients: three from the first dose cohort and the first five from the second dose cohort.

The meaning of the sample's time point label: after trial treatment. The treatment or condition label, as the study defines it: LDRT plus nivolumab, ipilimumab, low-dose cyclophosphamide and aspirin (RACIN trial). Donors were enrolled in RACIN, a single-arm phase I dose-escalation trial in which nivolumab, ipilimumab, aspirin, low-dose cyclophosphamide and low-dose radiotherapy were combined. Patients were eligible if they had advanced solid tumors that were TIL-negative. The sequencer listed for this sample is Illumina HiSeq 2500. To make first-strand cDNA, Superscript III was used along with a set of TRAV- and TRBV-specific primers so that both the TCRalpha and TCRbeta chains were covered. TCRs were amplified with Phusion for roughly 20 PCR cycles using a constant-region primer together with the adapter attached to the V primers. The MessageAmp II aRNA Amplification Kit was used to amplify the isolated mRNA, with in vitro transcription run for 16 hours at 37 degrees C. The Dynabeads mRNA DIRECT Purification Kit was used to isolate mRNA for TCR sequencing. A second approximately 23-cycle Phusion PCR added indexed Illumina adapters, and products were purified with AMPure XP beads. The study's own analysis went as follows. Using custom Perl scripts, TCR sequences that encoded the same protein were pooled, out-of-frame sequences were dropped, and the abundance of each clonotype was calculated. TCR sequences supported by only a single read were excluded from analysis. Among the metrics used to describe the repertoires were Shannon entropy, Gini index, clonality, richness, and the frequency of TCRs shared between repertoires. Using fastp at Q25 and MiXCR, TCRdb reprocessed the public reads and kept productive beta chains. Rows matching on CDR3 protein sequence are summarized as one entry with the most common DNA and genes. The V and J calls follow TCRdb's processing rather than the paper's. The sample table contains tens of thousands of distinct CDR3 sequences; only one count was recorded for less than 30% of them. The ten largest make up over 9% of the sample.

V drops 6 bases and J drops 3 bases, leaving 9 bases in between. The CDR3 goes from the cysteine to the phenylalanine over 13 residues. Here the CDR3 DNA is all that survives: 39 bases in frame from base 1. The clonotype originates from a male donor with prostate cancer. The chain joins TRBV12-3 or TRBV12-4 to TRBJ1-3; no D gene can be assigned with confidence. The material was PBMCs, obtained after low-dose radiotherapy plus immunotherapy. The CDR3 in this case is CASSLKLGNTIYF. The DNA is TGTGCCAGCAGCCTCAAACTTGGAAACACCATATATTTT.